Included here is one T cell receptor beta chain sequence, with context. Its specificity is not known. This sample is part of a study of T cell responses to AZD1222 COVID-19 vaccine. Study-level information: Second doses that came at about 4 or about 12 weeks were put together.

Trimming took off 4 bases at V and 1 base at J, with 11 bases between the two ends. The CDR3 is 15 residues long. The germline CDR1 and CDR2 sequences are LNHNV and YYDKDF (reference sequence). Profiled with immunoSEQ multiplex PCR; TCRdb holds only in-frame clones, not every one. The repertoire holds about 100,000 clones, with about 90% as singletons. Study observations and caveats: Donors, mostly white British, included more females; clonal diversity was possibly underestimated. Repertoire samples came only from after the peak T cell response. Regions 160-218 and 743-854 dominated among vaccine-associated CD4 TCRs spanning spike.

V usage is TRBV15 and J usage is TRBJ1-5, with unresolved D. The TCR comes from an adult in good health. The sequenced sample was peripheral blood, obtained on day 0 of AZD1222 vaccination. The CDR3 is CATSNLDGSNQPQHF. Written as DNA, the CDR3 is TGTGCCACCAGCAACCTGGACGGAAGCAATCAGCCCCAGCATTTT. Full variable domain (remainder filled in from reference TRBV15 and TRBJ1-5): DAMVIQNPRYQVTQFGKPVTLSCSQTLNHNVMYWYQQKSSQAPKLLFHYYDKDFNNEADTPDNFQSRRPNTSFCFLDIRSPGLGDTAMYLCATSNLDGSNQPQHFGDGTRLSIL.